Presented here are 23 T cell receptor beta chains from one specimen sequenced in a study of T cell responses to AZD1222 COVID-19 vaccine. The table came from immunoSEQ multiplex PCR; TCRdb's copy has only in-frame clones and leaves some out. The table lists around 140,000 clones, 75% to 90% of them singletons. Material: peripheral blood, obtained on day 0 of AZD1222 vaccination. The receptors here all came from an adult in good health.

The J gene is TRBJ1-5, the V gene TRBV19; weak D call: TRBD1 (5 bases). The CDR3 is made up of 16 amino acids. Germline CDR1 reads LNHDA; CDR2 reads SQIVND (reference sequence). V shed 3 bases and J shed 2 bases, with 14 bases lying between them. Here the CDR3 reads CASSIGGGMGNQPQHF. CDR3 sequence (DNA): TGTGCCAGTAGTATTGGGGGGGGTATGGGCAATCAGCCCCAGCATTTT. The whole variable domain, remainder taken from reference TRBV19 and TRBJ1-5, is DGGITQSPKYLFRKEGQNVTLSCEQNLNHDAMYWYRQDPGQGLRLIYYSQIVNDFQKGDIAEGYSVSREKKESFPLTVTSAQKNPTAFYLCASSIGGGMGNQPQHFGDGTRLSIL.

The chain carries TRBV2 and TRBJ1-6; the D is unclear. This CDR3 comprises 13 residues. The germline gives CDR1 SNHLY, CDR2 FYNNEI. Trimming left V 6 bases short and J 7 bases short, with 10 bases between. DNA of the CDR3: TGTGCCAGCAGCGTCGGGGTGAATTCACCCCTCCACTTT. As protein: CASSVGVNSPLHF.

This sequence joins TRBV4-1 and TRBJ2-7, with 8 bases fitting TRBD2. Germline V CDR1 and CDR2: MGHRA, YSYEKL. The CDR3 totals 18 residues. The V and J ends lost 2 bases and 2 bases, in that order; junction bases with no gene match: 14. Here the CDR3 DNA reads TGCGCCAGCAGCCAAATCGTAAGGATCGGGGGGGCCGCCTACGAGCAGTACTTC. Encoded protein: CASSQIVRIGGAAYEQYF.

The chain employs TRBV27 and TRBJ2-1, with D possibly being TRBD2 (6 bases). The germline V and J ends were trimmed by 8 bases and 0 bases, with 14 bases remaining between them. Germline CDR1 reads MNHEY; CDR2 reads SMNVEV (reference sequence). This CDR3 spans 15 amino acids. The CDR3 loop reads CASLKEGGSYNEQFF. Here the CDR3 DNA reads TGTGCCAGCCTGAAAGAGGGAGGCTCCTACAATGAGCAGTTCTTC.

This chain joins TRBV2 and TRBJ2-7; the D is unclear. The length of the CDR3 is 15 residues. Trimming took 3 bases from V and 0 from J, leaving 12 bases between them. CDR1 and CDR2 (germline): SNHLY, FYNNEI. The CDR3 region has the DNA TGTGCCAGCAGTGAGTCAAGGGTTAGCTCCTACGAGCAGTACTTC. This sequence encodes CASSESRVSSYEQYF.

This rearrangement joins TRBV6-5 to TRBJ1-3; D not certain. The germline V and J ends were trimmed by 8 bases and 1 base, with 9 bases remaining between them. This CDR3 has 13 amino acids. CDR1 MNHEY and CDR2 SVGAGI come from the germline V gene. The CDR3 DNA is TGTGCCAGCGAGGAACTATCTGGAAACACCATATATTTT. It specifies CASEELSGNTIYF.

The chain links TRBV10-3 to TRBJ1-1; maybe TRBD1 (5 bases). The V and J ends lost 4 bases and 0 bases respectively, with 9 bases between them. The CDR3 is 14 residues long. CDR1 and CDR2 (germline): ENHRY, SYGVKD. This CDR3 reads CAISVDSLNTEAFF. CDR3 DNA: TGTGCCATCAGTGTTGACAGCTTGAACACTGAAGCTTTCTTT.

The chain joins TRBV5-6 to TRBJ1-2; D is undetermined. The CDR3 covers 11 residues. Germline assignment: CDR1 SGHDT and CDR2 YYEEEE. V lost 5 bases and J 10 bases, leaving 12 bases between the germline ends. Here the CDR3 reads CASSLYDDYTF. CDR3 nucleotide sequence: TGTGCCAGCAGTTTATACGATGACTACACCTTC.

The chain uses TRBV7-9 and TRBJ1-3; D is possibly TRBD1 (6 bases). Germline V gene data show CDR1 as SEHNR and CDR2 as FQNEAQ (reference sequence). The CDR3 is 13 amino acids. Trimming left V 11 bases short and J 4 bases short, with 15 bases between. CDR3 in DNA: TGTGCCGGACCAACAGGGCCAGGAAACACCATATATTTT. It is translated as CAGPTGPGNTIYF. The full variable domain, in which reference TRBV7-9 and TRBJ1-3 provide the parts outside the CDR3, is DTGVSQNPRHKITKRGQNVTFRCDPISEHNRLYWYRQTLGQGPEFLTYFQNEAQLEKSRLLSDRFSAERPKGSFSTLEIQRTEQGDSAMYLCAGPTGPGNTIYFGEGSWLTVV.

V is TRBV3-1 (or the pseudogene TRBV3-2) and J is TRBJ1-1; TRBD1 agrees at 10 bases. This CDR3 is 16 amino acids long. Trimming cost V 1 base and J 5 bases; bases outside gene matches: 7. Germline V gene data show CDR1 as LGHDT and CDR2 as YNNKEL (reference sequence). The CDR3 here is CASSQGDRGRRTEAFF. CDR3 coding DNA: TGTGCCAGCAGCCAAGGAGACAGGGGGCGGCGGACTGAAGCTTTCTTT.

V is TRBV7-3 and J is TRBJ2-7; 8 nucleotides match TRBD2. Germline V gives CDR1 SGHTA, CDR2 FQGTGA. The CDR3 is made up of 13 amino acids. Trimming took 6 bases from V and 6 from J; bases not matched to a gene: 7. This CDR3 reads CASRGLERFEQYF. Here the CDR3 DNA reads TGTGCCAGCAGGGGACTAGAAAGATTCGAGCAGTACTTC.

This clone was seen just once. The chain joins TRBV4-2 to TRBJ2-1; 7 bases agree with TRBD2. V was clipped by 3 bases and J by 10 bases; unmatched bases: 12. The CDR3 contains 15 residues. In germline, CDR1 is LGHNA, CDR2 YNFKEQ. The chain's CDR3 is CASSHSPGRADEQFF. The CDR3 DNA is TGTGCCAGCAGCCATTCCCCGGGGAGGGCCGACGAGCAGTTCTTC.

J is TRBJ1-4 and V is TRBV5-1; tentative D call: TRBD1 (5 bases). Germline V CDR1 and CDR2: SGHRS, YFSETQ. The V and J ends lost 5 bases and 4 bases respectively, with 15 bases between them. This CDR3 contains 15 residues. CDR3 loop: CASRIGTVDNEKLFF. For the CDR3, the DNA is TGCGCCAGCAGGATAGGGACGGTCGATAATGAAAAACTGTTTTTT.

The rearrangement joins TRBV27 to TRBJ1-2, with D hard to call. Trimming removed 4 bases at V and 2 bases at J, with 8 bases between. The CDR3 is 13 residues long. Germline values: CDR1 MNHEY, CDR2 SMNVEV (reference sequence). The DNA of the CDR3 is TGTGCCAGCAGTTACAGAGGGAACTATGGCTACACCTTC. It codes for CASSYRGNYGYTF.

The chain combines TRBV6-5 with TRBJ1-2, with a weak D call TRBD1 (5 bases). The CDR3 runs to 15 residues. Looked up from germline, CDR1 is MNHEY and CDR2 is SVGAGI. V shed 7 bases and J shed 9 bases, with 24 bases lying between them. The CDR3 spells CASTKEGRGVRSYTF. For the CDR3, the DNA is TGTGCCAGCACAAAGGAGGGGCGCGGGGTTAGGAGCTACACCTTC.

This clone was recorded once. The chain has TRBV30 and TRBJ2-1; D is unclear. With 2 bases removed from V and 3 bases from J, the gap between germline ends came to 5 bases. CDR3 length: 12 amino acids. Germline V gives CDR1 GTSNPN, CDR2 SVGIG (reference sequence). The CDR3 nucleotides are TGTGCCTGGAGTAAGTTCTACAATGAGCAGTTCTTC. Translation: CAWSKFYNEQFF.

The chain couples TRBV20-1 to TRBJ1-2, with unresolved D. Germline CDR1 reads DFQATT; CDR2 reads SNEGSKA (reference sequence). CDR3 length: 11 amino acids. The germline V and J ends were trimmed by 5 bases and 5 bases, with 9 bases remaining between them. CDR3 in amino acids: CSASTFYGYTF. CDR3 sequence (DNA): TGCAGTGCTTCGACCTTTTATGGCTACACCTTC.

The chain uses TRBV6-5 and TRBJ2-5; tentatively, D is TRBD1 (5 bases). Germline V CDR1 and CDR2: MNHEY, SVGAGI. V was cut by 5 bases and J by 2 bases, with 15 bases left in between. The CDR3 contains 15 residues. CDR3 protein: CASSQTQGSQETQYF. As DNA, the CDR3 is TGTGCCAGCAGTCAAACCCAGGGTTCTCAAGAGACCCAGTACTTC.

The V and J genes are TRBV11-2 and TRBJ2-3; D unclear. The CDR3 has 14 amino acids. CDR1 is SGHAT and CDR2 is FQNNGV in the germline V gene. V lost 5 bases and J 4 bases, leaving 13 bases between the germline ends. CDR3 sequence reads: CASSLTGAADTQYF. The CDR3, as DNA: TGTGCCAGCAGCCTAACGGGCGCCGCAGATACGCAGTATTTT.

The rearrangement links TRBV27 to TRBJ2-7; D is uncertain. The CDR3 is 13 residues long. V lost 5 bases, J lost 12 bases, and 20 bases lay in between. Germline loops: CDR1 MNHEY, CDR2 SMNVEV (reference sequence). CDR3 in amino acids: CASSGSSPLRRYF. CDR3 DNA: TGTGCCAGCAGTGGGTCCTCCCCTCTACGACGGTACTTC.

Regarding this clone: Other nucleotide sequences from this sample produce the same CDR3. CDR3 in DNA: TGCGCCAGCAGCTTGGAAGGGCTGGGTCAGCCCCAGCATTTT. Its translation is CASSLEGLGQPQHF. This chain connects TRBV5-1 to TRBJ1-5; no clear D. In germline, CDR1 is SGHRS, CDR2 YFSETQ. The CDR3 sequence is 14 residues long. The V gene lost 0 bases and the J gene lost 6 bases, with 10 bases spanning the gap.

This rearrangement joins TRBV6-5 to TRBJ1-2; TRBD1 matches at 8 bases. Germline loops: CDR1 MNHEY, CDR2 SVGAGI. CDR3 size: 16 residues. V lost 2 bases and J lost 5; bases outside the gene matches: 10. This CDR3 is CASSYGTGRGVYGYTF. The DNA of the CDR3 is TGTGCCAGCAGTTACGGGACAGGACGAGGGGTTTATGGCTACACCTTC.

The chain has TRBV6-5 and TRBJ2-3; D is ambiguous. The CDR3 length is 12 residues. Germline CDR1 MNHEY, CDR2 SVGAGI. Trimming took 7 bases from V and 6 from J, leaving 11 bases between them. The CDR3 here is CASNTNGDTQYF. The CDR3 bases are TGTGCCAGCAATACTAATGGGGATACGCAGTATTTT.